One and the same sample provided the 15 T cell receptor beta chains below, sequenced in a study of Ad26.COV2.S vaccination and SARS-CoV-2 variants. The treatment is: roughly 18 received Ad26.COV2.S at low or high dose, single or two shots; roughly five received placebo; per-sample allocation not given. Sampling was done on day 63 after the first vaccine or placebo injection. TCRdb's copy holds only in-frame clones and misses some; the assay was immunoSEQ multiplex PCR. Of about 350,000 clones listed, 85% to 90% were seen once; the top ten hold approximately 5%. The starting material was peripheral blood, obtained in a trial of Ad26.COV2.S vaccine versus placebo. Receptors originate from a person between 18 and 59 years old who received the Ad26.COV2.S COVID-19 vaccine or a placebo.

This chain uses TRBV12-3 or TRBV12-4 with TRBJ1-2; 8 positions agree with TRBD1. The V and J ends lost 6 bases and 6 bases, in that order; junction bases with no gene match: 6. This CDR3 is 13 amino acids long. In nucleotides, the CDR3 is TGTGCCAGCAGCAGGACAGGGTTTAATGGCTACACCTTC. It encodes CASSRTGFNGYTF.

This chain connects TRBV7-9 to TRBJ2-7; D call uncertain. This CDR3 has 11 residues. In germline, CDR1 is SEHNR, CDR2 FQNEAQ (reference sequence). The V and J ends lost 3 bases and 1 base respectively, with 1 base between them. The DNA for the CDR3 is TGTGCCAGCAGCTTTTCCTACGAGCAGTACTTC. Translated: CASSFSYEQYF. Full variable domain (remainder filled in from reference TRBV7-9 and TRBJ2-7): DTGVSQNPRHKITKRGQNVTFRCDPISEHNRLYWYRQTLGQGPEFLTYFQNEAQLEKSRLLSDRFSAERPKGSFSTLEIQRTEQGDSAMYLCASSFSYEQYFGPGTRLTVT.

J is TRBJ2-5 and V is TRBV5-5; 9 positions match TRBD1. The CDR3 is 13 residues long. Germline CDR1 reads SGHKS; CDR2 reads YYEKEE (reference sequence). V lost 4 bases, J lost 6 bases, and 4 bases stayed unmatched. This CDR3 is CASSVQGAKTQYF. CDR3 nucleotides: TGTGCCAGCAGCGTACAGGGGGCTAAGACCCAGTACTTC.

This chain links TRBV7-6 with TRBJ2-3; no clear D gene. This CDR3 comprises 10 residues. CDR1 and CDR2 (germline): SGHVS, FNYEAQ. V was trimmed by 4 bases and J by 6 bases, leaving 2 bases between them. The chain's CDR3 is CASSYDTQYF. CDR3 in DNA: TGTGCCAGCAGCTACGATACGCAGTATTTT.

V gene TRBV4-2 combines with J gene TRBJ2-2, with D hard to call. Germline V gives CDR1 LGHNA, CDR2 YNFKEQ. This CDR3 is built from 17 residues. Trimming pared 0 bases from V and 1 base from J, leaving 12 bases between. CDR3 region: CASSQETVLRNTGELFF. The CDR3 DNA follows: TGTGCCAGCAGCCAAGAAACGGTCCTACGGAACACCGGGGAGCTGTTTTTT.

This clone has only one observation. The chain combines TRBV30 with TRBJ1-1; a possible D gene is TRBD1 (5 bases). The V end was cut by 0 bases, the J end by 7 bases, with 18 bases between. The germline V gene has CDR1 GTSNPN and CDR2 SVGIG (reference sequence). This CDR3 comprises 15 residues. CDR3 DNA: TGTGCCTGGAGTGTACGTAGTCGGGAAACAGGTGAAGCTTTCTTT. Protein sequence: CAWSVRSRETGEAFF.

On this clone itself: The junction and the germline gene differ at one end; a read error may be behind it. The rearrangement joins TRBV3-1 (or the pseudogene TRBV3-2) to TRBJ2-1; TRBD2 agrees at 8 bases. This CDR3 is built from 16 residues. Per germline, CDR1 LGHDT and CDR2 YNNKEL (reference sequence). The CDR3 DNA follows: TGTGCCAGCAGCCAAGATGCTAGCGGGTTCTACAGTGAGCAGTTCTTC. Its protein is CASSQDASGFYSEQFF.

This chain uses TRBV7-9 with TRBJ2-2, with D perhaps TRBD2 (7 bases). The CDR3 totals 14 residues. The V gene's germline CDR1 is SEHNR and CDR2 FQNEAQ (reference sequence). V shed 7 bases and J shed 4 bases, with 13 bases lying between them. This CDR3 is CASKQGGFTGELFF. The CDR3 nucleotides are TGTGCCAGCAAACAGGGAGGGTTCACCGGGGAGCTGTTTTTT.

V is TRBV27 and J is TRBJ2-5; either TRBD1 or TRBD2 may fit D (8 bases each). Germline V gene lookup returns CDR1 MNHEY and CDR2 SMNVEV (reference sequence). Trimming pared 6 bases from V and 7 bases from J, leaving 15 bases between. This CDR3 region has 13 residues. For the CDR3, the DNA is TGTGCCAGCAGGGGTAGCGGGACAGGGACCCAGTACTTC. This sequence encodes CASRGSGTGTQYF.

This clone was found a few times. This rearrangement joins TRBV5-5 to TRBJ2-5; 13 nucleotides agree with TRBD2. This CDR3 contains 16 residues. J gave up 5 bases and V 1 base, and 5 bases lay outside the gene matches. In germline, CDR1 is SGHKS, CDR2 YYEKEE (reference sequence). The CDR3 DNA follows: TGTGCCAGCAGCTTGACTAGCGGGGGGGCCGGGGAGACCCAGTACTTC. Its translation is CASSLTSGGAGETQYF.

This chain links TRBV19 with TRBJ1-2; a weak D match, TRBD1 (6 bases). Trimming took 6 bases from V and 3 from J, leaving 20 bases between them. Per the germline V gene, CDR1 is LNHDA and CDR2 is SQIVND (reference sequence). This CDR3 region has 16 residues. The CDR3 here is CASSPNGGGRDYGYTF. The CDR3 DNA reads TGTGCCAGTAGCCCCAACGGCGGGGGCCGGGACTATGGCTACACCTTC.

The rearrangement links TRBV6-2 or TRBV6-3 to TRBJ2-6; the match to TRBD1 covers 11 bases. The CDR3 extends over 16 amino acids. Germline V gives CDR1 MNHEY, CDR2 SVGEGT. After removal of 5 bases from V and 0 bases from J, the junction contained 0 bases not matched to a gene. CDR3 protein: CASSGTGGSGANVLTF. The CDR3 bases are TGTGCCAGCAGTGGGACAGGGGGCTCTGGGGCCAACGTCCTGACTTTC.

The chain combines TRBV12-3 or TRBV12-4 with TRBJ2-5; no definite D call. The CDR3 contains 12 residues. The germline V and J ends were trimmed by 0 bases and 5 bases, with 4 bases remaining between them. The chain's CDR3 is CASSLAPETQYF. For the CDR3, the DNA is TGTGCCAGCAGTTTAGCTCCGGAGACCCAGTACTTC.

V is TRBV14 and J is TRBJ2-1; D ambiguous. The germline V and J ends were trimmed by 4 bases and 7 bases, with 14 bases remaining between them. The V gene's germline CDR1 is SGHDN and CDR2 FVKESK. CDR3 length equals 14 residues. The CDR3 here is CASSPRHRPNEQFF. CDR3 sequence (DNA): TGTGCCAGCAGCCCGAGGCACCGGCCAAATGAGCAGTTCTTC.

J is TRBJ2-1 and V is TRBV4-3; no clear D. This CDR3 is 17 amino acids long. Trimming left V 5 bases short and J 0 bases short, with 17 bases between. Germline V lookup: CDR1 LGHNA, CDR2 YSLEER. The CDR3 coding sequence is TGCGCCAGCAGCAGTTACTGGCAGCTATCCTCCTACAATGAGCAGTTCTTC. It translates to CASSSYWQLSSYNEQFF.